This T cell receptor beta chain was observed in a study of blood T cell repertoires in COVID-19. Study overall: Sources were T cells, B-cell-depleted T cells, or PBMCs; the material itself was cDNA or gDNA.

Authors' methods: Nucleated cell counts were estimated from reference gene primer amplification. Only in-frame clones appear in the TCRdb table, and some are missing; sequencing was by immunoSEQ multiplex PCR. Clone size and V and J calls were adopted from that table, with D and trimming inferred from the DNA. The data show just under 150,000 clones, with about nine tenths seen just once and roughly 1% held by the top ten. Germline CDR1 MNHEY, CDR2 SMNVEV (reference sequence). This CDR3 is built from 13 residues. Trimming stripped 5 bases from V and 8 bases from J, with 12 bases between. The clonotype originates from a woman aged 50 to 60 with acute or convalescent COVID-19. The J gene is TRBJ1-4, the V gene TRBV27; possible D gene TRBD1, 6 bases. The sample taken for sequencing was peripheral blood. CDR3 DNA sequence: TGTGCCAGCAGTCAGACAGGAAGAGAAAAACTGTTTTTT. Its protein is CASSQTGREKLFF. Full variable domain (missing parts from reference TRBV27 and TRBJ1-4): EAQVTQNPRYLITVTGKKLTVTCSQNMNHEYMSWYRQDPGLGLRQIYYSMNVEVTDKGDVPEGYKVSRKEKRNFPLILESPSPNQTSLYFCASSQTGREKLFFGSGTQLSVL.